This note documents a single TCR beta chain sequence. The antigen is undetermined. The data originate from a study of cytomegalovirus exposure and HLA in healthy donors. General study points: A subsequent analysis found that TCR clusters from the first cohort also tended to co-occur in the 90 to 150 validation repertoires, with about 95% of cluster scores above 0. Reportedly, diagnosis of cytomegalovirus status by the classifier showed high specificity and sensitivity.

Sequencing was performed with immunoSEQ multiplex PCR; in TCRdb, only in-frame clones are kept and a portion is missing. Among about 200,000 clones listed, 80% to 90% were seen once. Trimming left V 0 bases short and J 0 bases short, with 6 bases between. The germline gives CDR1 SGDLS, CDR2 YYNGEE. The CDR3 covers 14 residues. The sample consisted of PBMCs. The receptor was derived from a woman aged 25 to 39 in good health and CMV-seropositive. The chain employs TRBV9 and TRBJ1-1, with D tentatively TRBD1 (5 bases). The CDR3 DNA follows: TGTGCCAGCAGCGTAGGGGGCGTGAACACTGAAGCTTTCTTT. It codes for CASSVGGVNTEAFF.